The subject of this entry is one TCR beta chain. Germline CDR1 MNHEY, CDR2 SMNVEV (reference sequence). The length of the CDR3 is 14 residues. After removal of 5 bases from V and 5 bases from J, the junction contained 7 bases not matched to a gene. These data originate in a study of OX40 agonist ivuxolimab in advanced cancers. Data came from immunoSEQ multiplex PCR; TCRdb stores just in-frame clones and leaves some out. The sample has about 92,000 clones; about 80% are singletons. This sequence joins TRBV27 and TRBJ2-7, with 9 bases matching TRBD2. The TCR originated in an adult with an advanced solid tumor such as melanoma, head and neck, liver or kidney cancer. Here the sequenced sample was CD4+ or CD8+ T cells sorted from blood, taken in a trial of the OX40 agonist ivuxolimab. This CDR3 reads CASSGTSWGDEQYF. Here the CDR3 DNA reads TGTGCCAGCAGTGGGACTAGCTGGGGGGACGAGCAGTACTTC.